This T cell receptor (beta chain) was recorded in a study of CD8+ T cells in alopecia areata. At the level of the study: Administration of oral tofacitinib to treated patients was at 5 to 10 mg twice daily. Patients given treatment had severity scored by the percentage of scalp area affected. The study's findings and limits: Many expanded lesional clones persisted in scalp and blood during tofacitinib treatment.

Concerning this clone: Its antigen is unidentified.

Sample treatment: oral pan-JAK inhibitor, 5-10 mg twice daily. The sorting of PBMCs gave CD4+ and CD8+ T cells. V was pared by 6 bases and J by 9 bases, with 18 bases between. The CDR3 is 13 amino acids. CDR1 and CDR2 from the germline V gene are MNHEY and SVGAGI. The sequencing template was cDNA reverse transcribed from extracted RNA. Method: immunoSEQ multiplex PCR; TCRdb's copy keeps in-frame clones and lacks some. This table has 200,000 or so clones, 30% to 40% appearing once. The chain is built from TRBV6-5 and TRBJ2-7; TRBD2 might be the D (6 bases). This TCR was sampled from a human donor with alopecia areata. Sequences were derived from CD4+ T cells sorted from blood, sampled around week 30, from a patient treated with tofacitinib. The CDR3 DNA sequence: TGTGCCAGCAGCGGGAGTCCCCTTGAGGTGCAGTACTTC. It codes for CASSGSPLEVQYF.